This T cell receptor (beta chain) was documented in a study of cytomegalovirus exposure and HLA in healthy donors (dated by TCRdb to the late 2010s). General notes on the study: An earlier analysis of approximately 640 of the donors reported approximately 270 Gb of sequence data and 100 million to 140 million unique TCR beta sequences from 150 million to 200 million T cells. The study combined high-throughput TCR immunosequencing, statistical association of individual TCRs with disease status, and machine learning to predict cytomegalovirus infection status. The study aimed to test whether signatures of past pathogen exposure could be identified by cataloging public T cell receptors. Every repertoire in the discovery cohort had been generated on one and the same sequencing platform. A later analysis re-analyzed previously published TCR beta repertoires from several hundred donors and added high-resolution HLA genotyping to study TCR occurrence patterns. The study profiled the T cell repertoires of hundreds of subjects by immunosequencing and related them to cytomegalovirus serostatus. Approximately 300 gigabases of sequencing data and approximately 80 million unique TCR sequences were included in an early release covering about 700 HLA-typed donors. Four or five DR-DQ haplotypes were handled as single units for association and clustering because linkage in the cohort was strong. A later genetic analysis took genome-wide SNP genotypes for about 55% of the roughly 700 donors and used that subset as a discovery cohort. An earlier analysis of 587 of the donors used high-throughput TCR beta sequencing to judge whether each TCR beta V gene segment behaved as functional or pseudogenic. Class I and class II HLA loci were covered by the typing at four-digit resolution. Donor age, sex, ethnicity and CMV serostatus were compiled together with the repertoire data. The number of typed donors differed by locus: about 620-630 for A, B, C, DRB1 and DQB1; 500 to 550 for DQA1; around 610 for DPA1; and some 430 for DPB1. Among the approximately 400 genotyped donors, under 90% belonged to the genetic ancestry cluster associated with self-reported Caucasian donors. Rather than using new phenotypic data, the later analysis identified candidate immune exposures from TCR beta sequences and from how often those sequences occurred across donors. Among some 410 genotyped donors of the cohort, an average of approximately 240,000 unique TCR beta nucleotide sequences was sequenced per donor, of which about 19% were non-productive. In addition to the first cohort of 666 subjects, a separate validation cohort of approximately 120 different subjects was used. Findings and caveats that apply to the study as a whole: Cytomegalovirus status was reported to be diagnosed by the classifier with high specificity and sensitivity in both the original and validation cohorts. Because counts were too low, seventeen rarely observed V segments, including chromosome 9 orphons, were excluded from the earlier analysis of a few hundred of the donors. A total of roughly 160 TCR beta chains were listed by the study as associated with cytomegalovirus. Roughly uniform sequencing depth across donors was assumed in presence/absence analyses, although this assumption may not hold. The only immune exposure information available for the cohort was CMV serostatus. According to a later genetic analysis, donors in an Asian-associated ancestry cluster had fewer N-insertions in productive TCRs than the approximately 650-donor mean. While some public TCRs were present in many individuals, most TCR sequences turned up only very rarely across donors. A few of the identified cytomegalovirus-associated TCR beta chains were confirmed in vitro to be specific for cytomegalovirus antigens. The authors suggested that the approach could potentially be generalized to other disease states and immunological phenotypes. According to a later analysis, TCR association rates differed among HLA loci, with DRB1 alleles showing the most associated TCRs and HLA-C alleles showing the fewest. Correlated functional status among segregating V segments might reflect linkage disequilibrium, but an unknown experimental factor could not be ruled out. A further reported finding was that TCR beta sequences accurately predicted the HLA-A and HLA-B alleles for most subjects in the first cohort. V-gene and J-gene trimming of TCR beta chains was associated with a missense DCLRE1C variant in a later genetic analysis, and the association was replicated in an independent cohort. A group of highly shared sequence variants was considered likely to be a technical artifact of the sequencing pipeline. In an earlier analysis of 587 of the donors, most TCR beta V segments appeared in productive rearrangements about 87% or about 30% of the time, broadly matching IMGT annotations. When HLA alleles, especially DR and DQ, strongly co-occurred, attributing TCR associations to individual alleles was difficult. Because HLA typing was unavailable for some donors at each locus, only the typed subset was used in association tests. Some IMGT-functional V segments, including TRBV6-2 and TRBV6-3, could not be distinguished by the 87-base-pair reads and were therefore excluded. A later analysis associated around 16,000 TCR beta sequences with specific HLA alleles at a false discovery rate of 0.05. According to a later analysis, most CMV-associated TCR beta chains appeared to be HLA-restricted, and the HLA associations seemed to be driven largely by CMV exposure. This cohort had only TCR beta chains sequenced, and the lack of alpha or paired-chain data limited which features could be detected. A later analysis reported that several top co-occurrence clusters appeared linked to parvovirus B19, influenza, CMV and Epstein-Barr virus. In a later analysis, HLA-associated TCR beta chains showed more clonal expansion and lower generation probabilities than non-associated chains that were equally common.

About this clone itself: The specificity of this receptor is unknown. At one of its ends the junction is not consistent with the germline gene, which may arise from a read error.

In total, 630 or so healthy bone marrow donors made up the cohort. All cohort members were sampled while nominally healthy, although unrecorded immune exposures were likely present. The donor was CMV seronegative and belonged to the group of over 300 seronegative cohort members. Each donor provided a peripheral blood sample, and peripheral blood mononuclear cells were used for TCR beta sequencing. The Qiagen DNeasy Blood Extraction Kit was used to extract genomic DNA from the blood cell samples. The library was produced with the immunoSEQ multiplex PCR assay. The multiplex PCR relied on a mix of 60 forward primers for TCR Vbeta segments and 13 reverse primers for TCR Jbeta segments. The CDR3 region of rearranged TCR beta genes was amplified from genomic DNA by a multiplex PCR assay. The Illumina HiSeq System was used to sequence the amplified TCR beta libraries as 87-base-pair reads. On the study's bioinformatics: A later analysis counted about 80 million unique TCR beta chains across the 650 to 700 repertoires, and about 10 million of these chains were shared by at least two donors. A nearest-neighbor algorithm error-corrected the raw reads and collapsed the reads into unique sequences, merging closely related sequences to remove PCR and sequencing errors. V, D and J gene segments were assigned by aligning CDR3 sequences to IMGT reference sequences. For a sequence to be retained, a match of at least six nucleotides was required to both a V gene segment and a J gene segment. Rearrangements were classified as productive when the CDR3 lacked stop codons and remained in frame with V and J, and all other rearrangements were classified as non-productive. Following IMGT convention, CDR3 was defined as the stretch from the second conserved V-encoded cysteine to the conserved J-encoded phenylalanine. The earlier analysis of more than 450 of the donors excluded sequences that lacked an unambiguous match to a single V gene segment. In an earlier analysis of approximately 500 of the donors, a V segment was called functional when productive rearrangements were above 56.7%, and segregating when the standard deviation between donors exceeded 5%. To diagnose cytomegalovirus status from the catalog of TCR beta chain sequences, a statistical classification framework was built. In a later analysis, TCR nucleotide sequences were compared against IMGT/GENE-DB human TR gene sequences so that V and J genes could be assigned. In a later analysis, CDR3 sequences and most-parsimonious VDJ recombination scenarios were assigned using the TCRdist pipeline. In a later analysis, each TCR beta chain was defined by its CDR3 amino acid sequence together with its V-gene family, and reads without a unique V-gene family were excluded. To address suspected cross-contamination and a sequencing artifact, a later analysis removed approximately 600 highly shared, low-generation-probability nucleotide sequences. For each public chain, a later analysis derived a clonal expansion index from normalized ranks of inferred template counts within each repertoire. In a later analysis, generation probabilities were computed using a VDJ recombination model fitted to out-of-frame rearrangements, and the results were checked against IGoR. Hypergeometric tests were used in a later analysis to score TCR-TCR, TCR-HLA and TCR-CMV co-occurrence, with a repertoire-size bias correction applied to the TCR pairs. False discovery rates were estimated in a later analysis by permuting HLA or CMV assignments 20 times. In a later analysis, co-occurring TCRs were grouped using DBSCAN, with TCRdist sequence similarity added in when clustering inside HLA-allele-positive subsets. Repertoires with fewer than 30,000 or more than 120,000 public chains, plus five repertoires with anomalous nucleotide sharing, were excluded from co-occurrence clustering. This is the immuneACCESS table as TCRdb keeps it, with only in-frame sequences that have V and J called. A part of the clones is gone; compared with another copy, unresolved V genes explain less than half, and the rest is unexplained. The V and J calls and clone size come from that table; D and trimming were worked out from the DNA. Counted in this sample were over 150,000 clones; about 71% of them appeared once. The ten largest clonotypes hold approximately 2.8% of the sample.

Via the germline V gene, CDR1 is MRHNA and CDR2 SNTAGT. Inclusive of the bounding cysteine and phenylalanine, the CDR3 is 13 residues long. Only the CDR3 DNA stays, 39 bases, in frame from base 1. The sequenced sample consisted of PBMCs. The rearranged segments are TRBV6-4 and TRBJ2-1; the D gene is perhaps TRBD2, from 6 matching bases. This TCR was recovered from a woman aged 30 to 39 in good health and CMV-seronegative. The nucleotides are TGTGCCAGCAGTGAACAGGACTACAATGGGCAGTTCTTC. It codes for CASSEQDYNGQFF.